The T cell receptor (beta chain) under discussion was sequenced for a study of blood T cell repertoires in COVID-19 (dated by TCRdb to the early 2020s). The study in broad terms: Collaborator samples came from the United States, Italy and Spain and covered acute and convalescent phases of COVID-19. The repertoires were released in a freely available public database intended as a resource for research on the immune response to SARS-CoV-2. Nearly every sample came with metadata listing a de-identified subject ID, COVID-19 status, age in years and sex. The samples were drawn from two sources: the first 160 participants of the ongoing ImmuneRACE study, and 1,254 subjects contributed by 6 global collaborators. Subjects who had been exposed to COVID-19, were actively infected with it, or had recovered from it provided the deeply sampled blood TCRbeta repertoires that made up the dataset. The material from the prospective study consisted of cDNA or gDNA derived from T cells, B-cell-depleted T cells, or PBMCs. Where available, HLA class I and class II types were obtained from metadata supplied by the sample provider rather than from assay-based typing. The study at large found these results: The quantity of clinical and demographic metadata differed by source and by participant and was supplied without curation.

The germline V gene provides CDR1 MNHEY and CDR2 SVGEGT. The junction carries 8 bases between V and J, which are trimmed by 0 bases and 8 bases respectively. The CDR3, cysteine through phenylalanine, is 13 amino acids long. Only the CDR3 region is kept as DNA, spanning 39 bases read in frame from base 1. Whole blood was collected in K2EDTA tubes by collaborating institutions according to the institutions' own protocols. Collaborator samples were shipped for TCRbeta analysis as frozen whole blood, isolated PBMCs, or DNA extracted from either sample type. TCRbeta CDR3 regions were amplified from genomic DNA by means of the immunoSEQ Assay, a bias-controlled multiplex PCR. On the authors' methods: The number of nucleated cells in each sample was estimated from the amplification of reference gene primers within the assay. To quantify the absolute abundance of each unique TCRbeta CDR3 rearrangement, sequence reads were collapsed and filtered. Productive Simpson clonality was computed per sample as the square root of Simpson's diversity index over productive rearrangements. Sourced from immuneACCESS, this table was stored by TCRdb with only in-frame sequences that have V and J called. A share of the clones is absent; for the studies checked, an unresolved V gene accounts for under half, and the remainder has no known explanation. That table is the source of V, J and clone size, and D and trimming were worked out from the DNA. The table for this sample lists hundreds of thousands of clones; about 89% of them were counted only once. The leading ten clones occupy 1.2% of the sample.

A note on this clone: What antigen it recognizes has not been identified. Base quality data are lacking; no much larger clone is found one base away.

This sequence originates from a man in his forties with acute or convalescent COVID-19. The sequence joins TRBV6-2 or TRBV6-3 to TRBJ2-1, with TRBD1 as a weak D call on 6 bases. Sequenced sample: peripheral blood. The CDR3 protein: CASSYSQGYEQFF. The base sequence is TGTGCCAGCAGTTACTCACAGGGTTATGAGCAGTTCTTC.